This T cell receptor beta chain appears in the sequencing data of a study of human T cells and chemical hapten exposure. Time point indicated: patch test 1, 2 weeks after DPC sensitization. Treatment defined: therapeutic diphenylcyclopropenone sensitization with weekly scalp DPC. TCRdb passed the RACE reads through MiXCR, listing each CDR3 protein once. The sample lists roughly 180,000 distinct CDR3 sequences, about 14% occurring once. Trimming removed 4 bases at V and 2 bases at J, with 18 bases between. Germline values: CDR1 SGHTA, CDR2 FQGNSA. This CDR3 contains 17 residues. The V call is TRBV7-2, the J call TRBJ2-1, with D perhaps TRBD2 (7 bases). The receptor comes from a woman in her twenties or thirties with alopecia areata. Some clones in this sample may be carry-over from other donors' samples. The material was whole blood, obtained in connection with sensitization to the hapten diphenylcyclopropenone (DPC). CDR3 residues: CASSSRWGGTTYNEQFF. CDR3 nucleotides: TGTGCCAGCAGCTCCCGTTGGGGGGGCACTACCTACAATGAGCAGTTCTTC.